These 14 T cell receptor beta chains came from one sample sequenced in a study of T cell responses to AZD1222 COVID-19 vaccine. Generated by immunoSEQ multiplex PCR, the TCRdb table keeps only in-frame clones and is missing some. The sample shows 90,000 to 150,000 clones, around 89% of them seen only once. This sample comprised peripheral blood, obtained on day 0 of AZD1222 vaccination. The origin of the receptors is an adult in good health.

The J gene is TRBJ1-1, the V gene TRBV5-4; no definite D call. The length of the CDR3 is 14 residues. V lost 1 base and J 0 bases, leaving 7 bases between the germline ends. Germline V gives CDR1 SGHNT, CDR2 YYREEE (reference sequence). CDR3 amino acids: CASSLSRLNTEAFF. CDR3 nucleotides: TGTGCCAGCAGCTTGAGCAGGCTGAACACTGAAGCTTTCTTT.

J is TRBJ1-5 and V is TRBV18; TRBD1 matches at 7 bases. The V and J ends lost 4 bases and 5 bases, in that order; junction bases with no gene match: 14. Germline assignment: CDR1 KGHSH and CDR2 LQKENI. CDR3 length: 17 amino acids. The CDR3 region is CASSLTGVTGMDQPQHF. Here the CDR3 DNA reads TGTGCCAGCTCACTGACCGGAGTGACAGGGATGGATCAGCCCCAGCATTTT.

This rearrangement joins TRBV21-1 to TRBJ1-6; the table gives TRBD1 as D, unverified against the DNA. TRBV21-1 is designated a pseudogene. The CDR3 is 13 residues long. The CDR3: CASKGQDNSPLHF. Written as DNA, the CDR3 is TGTGCCAGCAAAGGACAGGATAATTCACCCCTCCACTTT.

J is TRBJ2-3 and V is TRBV19; TRBD2 might be the D (5 bases). The germline CDR1 and CDR2 sequences are LNHDA and SQIVND (reference sequence). Trimming stripped 4 bases from V and 3 bases from J, with 14 bases between. This CDR3 has 15 residues. The CDR3 DNA reads TGTGCCAGTAGTAATTTAGGACTGCCTACAGATACGCAGTATTTT. Protein sequence: CASSNLGLPTDTQYF.

The chain recombines TRBV19 with TRBJ2-7; tentatively, D is TRBD1 (5 bases). The CDR3 has 14 residues. Trimming removed 2 bases from V and 6 bases from J, with 14 bases in between. Germline values: CDR1 LNHDA, CDR2 SQIVND (reference sequence). The CDR3: CASSIRTYGAEQYF. CDR3 DNA: TGTGCCAGTAGTATAAGGACATACGGCGCCGAGCAGTACTTC.

This clone was seen only once. The chain combines TRBV21-1 with TRBJ1-4. TRBV21-1 is a pseudogene. This CDR3 has 14 residues. CDR3 coding DNA: TGTGCCAGCAGCAAAGGGCGGAATAATGAAAAACTGTTTTTT. Translating gives CASSKGRNNEKLFF.

The chain recombines TRBV9 with TRBJ1-1; D ambiguous. The CDR3 consists of 11 residues. Between the trimmed V and J ends, which lost 4 bases and 8 bases, there was a span of 9 bases. Germline lookup yields CDR1 SGDLS and CDR2 YYNGEE. DNA for the CDR3: TGTGCCAGCAGCCCTCAGACCGAAGCTTTCTTT. This gives the protein CASSPQTEAFF.

This chain joins TRBV5-6 and TRBJ2-7; D not certain. Germline loops: CDR1 SGHDT, CDR2 YYEEEE. This CDR3 region has 13 residues. Deletions cut 0 bases from V and 0 bases from J, with 4 bases between. CDR3 loop: CASSLVGSYEQYF. CDR3 DNA: TGTGCCAGCAGCTTGGTAGGCTCCTACGAGCAGTACTTC.

V is TRBV6-5 and J is TRBJ1-5; 8 bases map to TRBD1. The CDR3 totals 14 residues. CDR1 is MNHEY and CDR2 is SVGAGI in the germline V gene. V shed 7 bases and J 5 bases; nucleotides not matched to a gene: 7. The CDR3: CASNQQGGHQPQHF. CDR3 nucleotides: TGTGCCAGCAATCAACAGGGGGGGCATCAGCCCCAGCATTTT.

The chain is built from TRBV9 and TRBJ2-7, with D possibly TRBD1 on 6 matching bases. Between the trimmed V and J ends, which lost 0 bases and 7 bases, there was a span of 17 bases. Per the germline V gene, CDR1 is SGDLS and CDR2 is YYNGEE. The CDR3 totals 15 residues. The CDR3 spells CASSVEGHGLGEQYF. DNA of the CDR3: TGTGCCAGCAGCGTAGAGGGACACGGGTTAGGGGAGCAGTACTTC.

V and J are TRBV6-2 or TRBV6-3 and TRBJ1-1; weak D call: TRBD1 (5 bases). Germline V gene lookup returns CDR1 MNHEY and CDR2 SVGEGT. This CDR3 is built from 17 residues. Trimming left V 8 bases short and J 0 bases short, with 22 bases between. The CDR3 nucleotides are TGTGCCAGCCGCCGGGAGGGGATGATTTTTTTGAACACTGAAGCTTTCTTT. Translation: CASRREGMIFLNTEAFF.

This chain connects TRBV5-6 to TRBJ2-4; 7 bases are shared with TRBD1. V lost 6 bases, J lost 6 bases, and 12 bases stayed unmatched. Looked up from germline, CDR1 is SGHDT and CDR2 is YYEEEE. CDR3 length equals 15 residues. CDR3 protein: CASTLGDRAGNIQYF. The CDR3 DNA reads TGTGCCAGCACCCTGGGAGACAGGGCGGGAAACATTCAGTACTTC.

The chain carries TRBV19 and TRBJ1-3, with D maybe TRBD1 (6 bases). V lost 7 bases and J lost 0, with 19 bases in between. This CDR3 contains 17 residues. Germline loops: CDR1 LNHDA, CDR2 SQIVND (reference sequence). CDR3 residues: CASISGAYRPSGNTIYF. The CDR3 DNA follows: TGTGCCAGTATCTCGGGGGCTTATCGACCCTCTGGAAACACCATATATTTT.

The chain has TRBV3-1 (or the pseudogene TRBV3-2) and TRBJ1-2, with a tentative D call TRBD1 (6 bases). The V end was cut by 2 bases, the J end by 8 bases, with 18 bases between. CDR1 is LGHDT, CDR2 YNNKEL, per germline (reference sequence). CDR3 length: 15 amino acids. In DNA form, the CDR3 reads TGTGCCAGCAGCCAATTAAGGGGGGGTATGAGAGGCTACACCTTC. It specifies CASSQLRGGMRGYTF.